Listed below are T cell receptor beta chains from one sample, sequenced in a study of shared clonotypes between healthy human individuals. Profiling relied on immunoSEQ multiplex PCR, and the TCRdb table lists in-frame clones only, not all of them. This table holds millions of clones, approximately 93% found once. The material sequenced was naive CD4+ T cells from PBMCs. The receptors were sampled from a man between 18 and 29 years old in good health. Some clones in this sample may be carry-over from other donors' samples. Each CDR3 is given with its conserved first and last residue. A D gene is named only where the DNA matches it firmly.

cdr3_aa	d_call	cdr3_length	v_call	j_call
CASVGPEKETQYF	.	13	TRBV2	TRBJ2-5
CASRGWASGREQYF	TRBD2	14	TRBV5-6	TRBJ2-7
CASSLGFVGGLGPNQPQHF	.	19	TRBV7-2	TRBJ1-5
CAWETVRNEKLFF	.	13	TRBV30	TRBJ1-4
CASSFGNYGYTF	.	12	TRBV19	TRBJ1-2
CASSLGGDPEAFF	.	13	TRBV28	TRBJ1-1
CASSISSRRGEQFF	.	14	TRBV19	TRBJ2-1
CASRGPGGTEAFF	.	13	TRBV6-4	TRBJ1-1
CASRGTNIEAFF	.	12	TRBV9	TRBJ1-1
CASSLDMVTDSNQPQHF	.	17	TRBV11-2	TRBJ1-5
CASSLSGLAGAWDEQFF	TRBD2	17	TRBV10-2	TRBJ2-1
CASSVALAGNTGELFF	TRBD2	16	TRBV9	TRBJ2-2
CASSTSAGPSYTDTQYF	.	17	TRBV7-9	TRBJ2-3
CASSSPREVRGYEQYF	TRBD2	16	TRBV6-4	TRBJ2-7
CSVEDGQEGGYTF	.	13	TRBV29-1	TRBJ1-2
CATSTRTDTDTQYF	.	14	TRBV15	TRBJ2-3
CASSLGSLAESSYEQYF	.	17	TRBV11-2	TRBJ2-7
CASSQVSGTGNTIYF	.	15	TRBV4-3	TRBJ1-3
CASSEARMDYGYTF	.	14	TRBV2	TRBJ1-2
CASRRDRDFTGELFF	TRBD1	15	TRBV7-9	TRBJ2-2
CASSSTSYNEQFF	.	13	TRBV19	TRBJ2-1
CASSIGKGRVYTGELFF	.	17	TRBV19	TRBJ2-2
CASHPFGAASTDTQYF	.	16	TRBV18	TRBJ2-3
CASSLVVVGNEKLFF	.	15	TRBV7-2	TRBJ1-4
CASSEVQRTEAFF	.	13	TRBV6-1	TRBJ1-1
CASSLGAARNSPLHF	.	15	TRBV11-2	TRBJ1-6
CASSFSGTGKDGTGELFF	TRBD1	18	TRBV7-3	TRBJ2-2
CASSEDGTPTDTQYF	.	15	TRBV6-4	TRBJ2-3
CASSFLAGNTGELFF	TRBD2	15	TRBV5-5	TRBJ2-2
CASSQGNLGDTQYF	.	14	TRBV4-3	TRBJ2-3
CASSVGSSTDTQYF	.	14	TRBV2	TRBJ2-3